The clone carrying this TCR beta chain has a count of ten or more. This specimen belongs to a study of blood T cells in healthy people across ages. Alongside a J-beta primer mix, a sample-barcoded 5' primer served in a second PCR lasting 7 to 11 cycles. Samples each returned at least 3 million CDR3-containing paired-end reads. TCRdb re-called the 5' RACE reads with MiXCR, one entry per CDR3 protein. This sample has 630,000 or so distinct CDR3 sequences, with roughly 32% found just once. The germline CDR1 and CDR2 sequences are MNHEY and SVGEGT. V dropped 6 bases and J dropped 4 bases, with 3 bases sitting between them. The length of the CDR3 is 10 residues.

The chain recombines TRBV6-2 or TRBV6-3 with TRBJ2-5; D not resolved. The sample consisted of blood. The sequence came from a woman of 80 years or more in good health. The chain's CDR3 is CASRRETQYF. In DNA form, the CDR3 reads TGTGCCAGCAGAAGAGAGACCCAGTACTTC.